A selection of T cell receptor beta chains follows, all from one sample in a study of OX40 agonist ivuxolimab in advanced cancers. Repertoires were generated with immunoSEQ multiplex PCR, while TCRdb's copy carries only in-frame clones and drops some. Of 50,000 or so clones listed, 85% to 95% are singletons. The specimen was CD4+ or CD8+ T cells sorted from blood, collected in a trial of the OX40 agonist ivuxolimab. Receptors were obtained from an adult with an advanced solid tumor such as melanoma, head and neck, liver or kidney cancer. CDR3s include the opening cysteine and the closing phenylalanine or tryptophan. The D gene is left open where the match is weak. Some rows mark clone size as missing; the rest say once, few, many or name a class of expanded clone.

CDR3aa: CAISEWDFFTGELFF
CDR3nt: TGTGCCATCAGTGAGTGGGACTTTTTCACCGGGGAGCTGTTTTTT
len: 15
j_gene: TRBJ2-2
abundance: -
v_gene: TRBV10-3
d_gene: -

CDR3aa: CASSLLGYEQFF
CDR3nt: TGTGCCAGCAGTCTCCTTGGATATGAGCAGTTCTTC
len: 12
j_gene: TRBJ2-1
abundance: once
v_gene: TRBV6-6
d_gene: -

CDR3aa: CASSIKTPANTGELFF
CDR3nt: TGTGCCAGTAGTATAAAGACACCCGCGAACACCGGGGAGCTGTTTTTT
len: 16
j_gene: TRBJ2-2
abundance: -
v_gene: TRBV19
d_gene: -

CDR3aa: CASSLPGHLAGLPRVEQYF
CDR3nt: TGTGCCAGCAGTCTTCCGGGACATTTAGCGGGACTACCTAGGGTCGAGCAGTACTTC
len: 19
j_gene: TRBJ2-7
abundance: -
v_gene: TRBV28
d_gene: TRBD2

CDR3aa: CASSLALGEAGGRGEQFF
CDR3nt: TGTGCCAGCAGCTTAGCGCTAGGAGAGGCGGGGGGGAGAGGGGAGCAGTTCTTC
len: 18
j_gene: TRBJ2-1
abundance: -
v_gene: TRBV7-6
d_gene: TRBD2

CDR3aa: CASRFPGQGNGYTF
CDR3nt: TGTGCCAGCAGGTTTCCGGGACAGGGTAATGGCTACACCTTC
len: 14
j_gene: TRBJ1-2
abundance: once
v_gene: TRBV6-5
d_gene: TRBD1

CDR3aa: CASSLTWVTEDTGELFF
CDR3nt: TGTGCCAGCAGCTTAACCTGGGTGACGGAGGACACCGGGGAGCTGTTTTTT
len: 17
j_gene: TRBJ2-2
abundance: -
v_gene: TRBV11-3
d_gene: -

CDR3aa: CASSWDRMSYEQYF
CDR3nt: TGTGCCAGCAGTTGGGACAGGATGTCCTACGAGCAGTACTTC
len: 14
j_gene: TRBJ2-7
abundance: -
v_gene: TRBV27
d_gene: TRBD1

CDR3aa: CASSVGSGGGAGEQYF
CDR3nt: TGTGCCAGCAGCGTAGGAAGCGGAGGGGGCGCGGGGGAGCAGTACTTC
len: 16
j_gene: TRBJ2-7
abundance: -
v_gene: TRBV9
d_gene: -

CDR3aa: CATSAGVFGDYEQYF
CDR3nt: TGTGCCACCAGCGCAGGGGTTTTCGGGGACTACGAGCAGTACTTC
len: 15
j_gene: TRBJ2-7
abundance: -
v_gene: TRBV15
d_gene: -

CDR3aa: CASSLGGSGSETQYF
CDR3nt: TGTGCCAGCAGTCTGGGCGGGAGTGGGTCAGAGACCCAGTACTTC
len: 15
j_gene: TRBJ2-5
abundance: -
v_gene: TRBV6-6
d_gene: TRBD2

CDR3aa: CASSQMAHGPLAKNIQYF
CDR3nt: TGCGCCAGCAGCCAGATGGCCCACGGGCCCCTAGCCAAAAACATTCAGTACTTC
len: 18
j_gene: TRBJ2-4
abundance: -
v_gene: TRBV4-3
d_gene: -

CDR3aa: CASSEKGHGELFF
CDR3nt: TGTGCCAGCAGTGAAAAGGGTCACGGGGAGCTGTTTTTT
len: 13
j_gene: TRBJ2-2
abundance: medium-sized
v_gene: TRBV6-4
d_gene: -

CDR3aa: CASSPQFTTSFLANEQFF
CDR3nt: TGTGCCAGCAGTCCCCAATTCACGACTAGCTTTCTTGCCAATGAGCAGTTCTTC
len: 18
j_gene: TRBJ2-1
abundance: -
v_gene: TRBV27
d_gene: TRBD2

CDR3aa: CASSWGRLNTEAFF
CDR3nt: TGTGCCAGCAGTTGGGGACGGTTGAACACTGAAGCTTTCTTT
len: 14
j_gene: TRBJ1-1
abundance: -
v_gene: TRBV6-5
d_gene: -

CDR3aa: CASSVQGALSYEQYF
CDR3nt: TGTGCCAGCAGCGTCCAGGGGGCCCTATCCTACGAGCAGTACTTC
len: 15
j_gene: TRBJ2-7
abundance: -
v_gene: TRBV9
d_gene: TRBD1

CDR3aa: CASSAVDPGGTYGYTF
CDR3nt: TGTGCCAGCAGCGCTGTGGACCCGGGGGGCACCTATGGCTACACCTTC
len: 16
j_gene: TRBJ1-2
abundance: -
v_gene: TRBV5-6
d_gene: -

CDR3aa: CASSQDKGNYEQYF
CDR3nt: TGCGCCAGCAGCCAAGATAAGGGAAACTACGAGCAGTACTTC
len: 14
j_gene: TRBJ2-7
abundance: -
v_gene: TRBV4-1
d_gene: -

CDR3aa: CASSQDDRGTYEQYF
CDR3nt: TGCGCCAGCAGCCAAGACGACAGGGGGACTTACGAGCAGTACTTC
len: 15
j_gene: TRBJ2-7
abundance: -
v_gene: TRBV4-3
d_gene: TRBD1

CDR3aa: CASSFAGNLGNEAFF
CDR3nt: TGTGCCAGCAGTTTTGCGGGAAATTTAGGGAATGAAGCTTTCTTT
len: 15
j_gene: TRBJ1-1
abundance: -
v_gene: TRBV28
d_gene: -

CDR3aa: CASSQVWGSSNQPQHF
CDR3nt: TGCGCCAGCAGCCAAGTTTGGGGAAGTAGCAATCAGCCCCAGCATTTT
len: 16
j_gene: TRBJ1-5
abundance: -
v_gene: TRBV4-1
d_gene: -

CDR3aa: CASSDGLGGRGYTF
CDR3nt: TGTGCCAGCAGTGACGGTCTGGGGGGCCGTGGCTACACCTTC
len: 14
j_gene: TRBJ1-2
abundance: once
v_gene: TRBV6-4
d_gene: -

CDR3aa: CASSQESYNTEAFF
CDR3nt: TGCGCCAGCAGCCAAGAGAGCTACAACACTGAAGCTTTCTTT
len: 14
j_gene: TRBJ1-1
abundance: -
v_gene: TRBV4-3
d_gene: -

CDR3aa: CASSLDDGRRDQETQYF
CDR3nt: TGTGCCAGCAGCTTGGACGATGGCAGGAGAGACCAAGAGACCCAGTACTTC
len: 17
j_gene: TRBJ2-5
abundance: once
v_gene: TRBV5-6
d_gene: -

CDR3aa: CSVASENFIYF
CDR3nt: TGCAGCGTTGCTTCTGAGAATTTCATATATTTT
len: 11
j_gene: TRBJ1-3
abundance: -
v_gene: TRBV29-1
d_gene: -

CDR3aa: CASSLTPSGRDTGELFF
CDR3nt: TGCGCCAGCAGCCTCACCCCTAGCGGGAGGGACACCGGGGAGCTGTTTTTT
len: 17
j_gene: TRBJ2-2
abundance: -
v_gene: TRBV5-1
d_gene: TRBD2

CDR3aa: CASSIGTLGEEPQHF
CDR3nt: TGTGCCAGTAGTATCGGGACCCTTGGCGAGGAGCCCCAGCATTTT
len: 15
j_gene: TRBJ1-5
abundance: -
v_gene: TRBV19
d_gene: -

CDR3aa: CASSDLGTGNNEQFF
CDR3nt: TGTGCCAGCAGTGACCTGGGGACAGGGAACAATGAGCAGTTCTTC
len: 15
j_gene: TRBJ2-1
abundance: -
v_gene: TRBV6-4
d_gene: TRBD1

CDR3aa: CASNSIDSSYEQYF
CDR3nt: TGTGCCAGCAACTCTATCGACAGTTCCTACGAGCAGTACTTC
len: 14
j_gene: TRBJ2-7
abundance: -
v_gene: TRBV7-9
d_gene: -

CDR3aa: CASREIQGISGYTF
CDR3nt: TGTGCCAGCAGAGAAATACAGGGAATCAGCGGCTACACCTTC
len: 14
j_gene: TRBJ1-2
abundance: -
v_gene: TRBV6-5
d_gene: -

CDR3aa: CASRGIRRVYTEAFF
CDR3nt: TGTGCGAGCCGGGGGATCCGGAGGGTGTACACTGAAGCTTTCTTT
len: 15
j_gene: TRBJ1-1
abundance: -
v_gene: TRBV25-1
d_gene: -

CDR3aa: CASGQTGEPEAFF
CDR3nt: TGTGCTAGTGGTCAAACCGGGGAACCTGAAGCTTTCTTT
len: 13
j_gene: TRBJ1-1
abundance: -
v_gene: TRBV12-5
d_gene: -

CDR3aa: CASSPGLAGGNEQFF
CDR3nt: TGTGCCAGCAGCCCGGGACTAGCGGGAGGGAATGAGCAGTTCTTC
len: 15
j_gene: TRBJ2-1
abundance: once
v_gene: TRBV5-6
d_gene: TRBD2

CDR3aa: CASSEALLGMRVGETQYF
CDR3nt: TGTGCCAGCAGTGAAGCGCTTTTAGGGATGAGGGTCGGAGAGACCCAGTACTTC
len: 18
j_gene: TRBJ2-5
abundance: -
v_gene: TRBV2
d_gene: -

CDR3aa: CASSNREVYEQYF
CDR3nt: TGTGCCAGCAGCAACCGGGAAGTCTACGAGCAGTACTTC
len: 13
j_gene: TRBJ2-7
abundance: -
v_gene: TRBV7-8
d_gene: -

CDR3aa: CASSEIRTGELFF
CDR3nt: TGTGCCAGCAGCGAGATTCGGACCGGGGAGCTGTTTTTT
len: 13
j_gene: TRBJ2-2
abundance: -
v_gene: TRBV9
d_gene: -

CDR3aa: CASSFEVTSEGRSTEAFF
CDR3nt: TGCGCCAGCAGCTTTGAGGTCACTTCAGAGGGGAGGAGCACTGAAGCTTTCTTT
len: 18
j_gene: TRBJ1-1
abundance: once
v_gene: TRBV5-1
d_gene: -

CDR3aa: CASSSREGRYNEQFF
CDR3nt: TGTGCCAGCAGCTCCAGAGAGGGGAGATACAATGAGCAGTTCTTC
len: 15
j_gene: TRBJ2-1
abundance: -
v_gene: TRBV11-3
d_gene: -

CDR3aa: CASSMWTTEQFF
CDR3nt: TGTGCCAGTAGTATGTGGACGACGGAGCAGTTCTTC
len: 12
j_gene: TRBJ2-1
abundance: -
v_gene: TRBV19
d_gene: -

CDR3aa: CASSPAMRRVETQYF
CDR3nt: TGTGCCAGCAGCCCAGCTATGCGGAGGGTGGAGACCCAGTACTTC
len: 15
j_gene: TRBJ2-5
abundance: once
v_gene: TRBV27
d_gene: -

CDR3aa: CASSSVSYEQYF
CDR3nt: TGTGCCAGCAGCTCGGTCTCCTACGAGCAGTACTTC
len: 12
j_gene: TRBJ2-7
abundance: -
v_gene: TRBV13
d_gene: -